This passage covers 21 T cell receptor beta chains from one sample sequenced in a study of CD8 T cells in ankylosing spondylitis. TCRdb re-called the 5' RACE reads through MiXCR, storing one row per CDR3 protein. The table records 300,000 to 350,000 distinct CDR3 sequences, around 21% of them present only once. The material sequenced was blood, either unsorted or a sorted T cell fraction (not recorded which). The receptor source for this set is a female donor with ankylosing spondylitis or in good health (not recorded which).

The CDR3 spells CSASRGGSDEQFF. The CDR3 DNA sequence: TGCAGTGCTAGCCGTGGCGGGAGCGATGAGCAGTTCTTC. This sequence joins TRBV20-1 and TRBJ2-1, with 7 positions matching TRBD2. CDR3 size: 13 residues. The junction had 7 bases not matched to a gene; V was cut back by 3 bases and J by 8 bases. Germline CDR1 DFQATT, CDR2 SNEGSKA (reference sequence).

The V and J genes are TRBV6-1 and TRBJ2-1, with D perhaps TRBD1 (6 bases). Trimming pared 0 bases from V and 6 bases from J, leaving 18 bases between. The CDR3 spans 17 residues. Germline CDR1 and CDR2: MNHNS and SASEGT. For the CDR3, the DNA is TGTGCCAGCAGTGAAGCCTATGGACAGCTGGTCTCCAATGAGCAGTTCTTC. Its translation is CASSEAYGQLVSNEQFF.

The chain links TRBV6-5 to TRBJ1-4, with 11 bases identical to TRBD1. Trimming took 2 bases from V and 6 from J; bases not matched to a gene: 2. The CDR3 consists of 15 residues. CDR1 and CDR2 from the germline V gene are MNHEY and SVGAGI. The CDR3 coding sequence is TGTGCCAGCAGTTACCCGGACAGGGGGCATGAAAAACTGTTTTTT. This encodes CASSYPDRGHEKLFF.

This clonotype was seen only a few times. The chain employs TRBV5-1 and TRBJ2-3; weak D call: TRBD1 (6 bases). Germline V CDR1 and CDR2: SGHRS, YFSETQ. This CDR3 contains 14 residues. Trimming shortened V by 7 bases and J by 1 base, and 13 bases separated the two germline ends. The chain's CDR3 is CASGLQGGTDTQYF. CDR3 nucleotide sequence: TGCGCCAGCGGGCTACAGGGCGGCACAGATACGCAGTATTTT.

J is TRBJ1-2 and V is TRBV9; 12 positions match TRBD1. After removal of 4 bases from V and 7 bases from J, the junction contained 11 bases not matched to a gene. In germline, CDR1 is SGDLS, CDR2 YYNGEE. The CDR3 has 16 residues. The DNA of the CDR3 is TGTGCCAGCAGCCCCCGTCCCGGGACAGGGGGCGGTGGCTACACCTTC. Translating gives CASSPRPGTGGGGYTF. The full variable domain, completed using reference TRBV9 and TRBJ1-2, is DSGVTQTPKHLITATGQRVTLRCSPRSGDLSVYWYQQSLDQGLQFLIQYYNGEERAKGNILERFSAQQFPDLHSELNLSSLELGDSALYFCASSPRPGTGGGGYTFGSGTRLTVV.

This clonotype appeared many times. CDR3 residues: CSVPPDGKETQYF. The CDR3 nucleotides are TGCAGCGTCCCTCCGGACGGGAAAGAGACCCAGTACTTC. V and J are TRBV29-1 and TRBJ2-5; tentatively, D is TRBD2 (5 bases). The V end was cut by 6 bases, the J end by 3 bases, with 14 bases between. Germline V gene data show CDR1 as SQVTM and CDR2 as ANQGSEA. The CDR3 is 13 residues long.

This clonotype came up a few times. This chain links TRBV4-1 with TRBJ2-1, with TRBD2 identical over 12 bases. CDR3 length: 15 residues. Germline CDR1 and CDR2: MGHRA and YSYEKL. V was clipped by 3 bases and J by 8 bases; unmatched bases: 5. The CDR3 coding sequence is TGCGCCAGCAGCCATATGACTAGCGGGAGTTATGAGCAGTTCTTC. This encodes CASSHMTSGSYEQFF.

The J gene is TRBJ2-1, the V gene TRBV2; a weak D match, TRBD2 (5 bases). CDR1 is SNHLY, CDR2 FYNNEI, per germline. CDR3 length: 11 amino acids. V shed 6 bases and J shed 11 bases, with 11 bases lying between them. The CDR3: CASSSWEKQFF. In nucleotides, the CDR3 is TGTGCCAGCAGCTCGTGGGAGAAGCAGTTCTTC.

The sample holds many counts of this clonotype. The V call is TRBV29-1, the J call TRBJ2-5; possible D gene TRBD1, 6 bases. V lost 0 bases and J lost 6, with 14 bases in between. The CDR3 runs 14 residues. Germline loops: CDR1 SQVTM, CDR2 ANQGSEA. CDR3: CSVEDLGQGQTQYF. CDR3 nucleotide sequence: TGCAGCGTTGAAGATCTCGGCCAGGGGCAGACCCAGTACTTC.

This clonotype has more than one count but fewer than ten. The chain combines TRBV30 with TRBJ2-2; no definite D call. Per germline, CDR1 GTSNPN and CDR2 SVGIG (reference sequence). This CDR3 has 14 amino acids. V lost 0 bases and J 6 bases, leaving 11 bases between the germline ends. DNA for the CDR3: TGTGCCTGGAGTGTTACCCAGTGGGCCGGGGAGCTGTTTTTT. Its protein product is CAWSVTQWAGELFF.

The sample holds a few counts of this clonotype. The chain couples TRBV20-1 to TRBJ2-7, with 9 positions matching TRBD2. This CDR3 comprises 15 residues. CDR1 is DFQATT, CDR2 SNEGSKA, per germline (reference sequence). Trimming took 6 bases from V and 6 from J; bases not matched to a gene: 15. The chain's CDR3 is CSATVAGVTRREQYF. In DNA form, the CDR3 reads TGCAGTGCGACCGTAGCGGGAGTTACTCGTCGCGAGCAGTACTTC.

This clonotype has more than one count but fewer than ten. The chain recombines TRBV20-1 with TRBJ2-5; 8 nucleotides line up with TRBD1. V trimming: 4 bases; J trimming: 9 bases; junction bases outside the gene matches: 10. This CDR3 region has 13 residues. Germline V gene lookup returns CDR1 DFQATT and CDR2 SNEGSKA (reference sequence). DNA of the CDR3: TGCAGTGCTACAGAACAGGGGGTTGGGGCCCAGTACTTC. Translating gives CSATEQGVGAQYF.

The rearrangement links TRBV6-1 to TRBJ2-2, with D unresolved. Deletions cut 6 bases from V and 4 bases from J, with 6 bases between. There are 12 residues in the CDR3. CDR1 and CDR2 (germline): MNHNS, SASEGT. Here the CDR3 DNA reads TGTGCCAGCAGGGTGATCACCGGGGAGCTGTTTTTT. Amino acid sequence: CASRVITGELFF.

The V call is TRBV4-3, the J call TRBJ2-1; TRBD2 matches at 15 bases. V dropped 4 bases and J dropped 8; count of bases not matched to a gene: 9. Germline CDR1 LGHNA, CDR2 YSLEER. This CDR3 comprises 17 residues. The DNA for the CDR3 is TGCGCCAGCAGCCGACGGACTAGCGGGAGGGCCGGTGATGAGCAGTTCTTC. Protein: CASSRRTSGRAGDEQFF.

The V call is TRBV5-4, the J call TRBJ2-5; D is unresolved. V lost 2 bases and J 4 bases, leaving 12 bases between the germline ends. The CDR3 sequence is 14 residues long. Germline-derived CDR1 and CDR2 are SGHNT and YYREEE (reference sequence). The CDR3 sequence is CASSFVVGGETQYF. CDR3 DNA sequence: TGTGCCAGCAGCTTCGTGGTGGGTGGAGAGACCCAGTACTTC.

The chain couples TRBV24-1 to TRBJ2-3, with 7 bases lining up with TRBD2. The V gene end was trimmed by 4 bases and the J gene end by 3 bases; junction bases not matched to a gene: 3. CDR1 is KGHDR, CDR2 SFDVKD, per germline. This CDR3 spans 14 amino acids. This CDR3 is CATSDDSGTDTQYF. DNA of the CDR3: TGTGCCACCAGTGACGATAGCGGGACAGATACGCAGTATTTT.

This clonotype occurred a few times. The chain joins TRBV25-1 to TRBJ2-7; D is uncertain. Germline loops: CDR1 MGHDK, CDR2 SYGVNS. CDR3 size: 12 residues. V was cut by 7 bases and J by 2 bases, with 9 bases left in between. As DNA, the CDR3 is TGTGCCAGCACTGGGAATACCTACGAGCAGTACTTC. Translation gives CASTGNTYEQYF.

V usage is TRBV20-1 and J usage is TRBJ1-2, with D possibly TRBD1 on 5 matching bases. V was trimmed by 0 bases and J by 2 bases, leaving 10 bases between them. Germline lookup yields CDR1 DFQATT and CDR2 SNEGSKA (reference sequence). The CDR3 has 14 amino acids. The CDR3 DNA sequence: TGCAGTGCTAGAGATTCCGGGACCAACTATGGCTACACCTTC. Protein sequence: CSARDSGTNYGYTF.

The chain is built from TRBV6-2 or TRBV6-3 and TRBJ1-3; 8 nucleotides match TRBD1. The CDR3 extends over 15 amino acids. Germline values: CDR1 MNHEY, CDR2 SVGEGT. J was trimmed by 2 bases and V by 5 bases; bases with no gene match: 5. The CDR3, as DNA: TGTGCCAGCAGTCGAGACAGGGGAGCTGGAAACACCATATATTTT. This gives the protein CASSRDRGAGNTIYF.

This chain uses TRBV20-1 with TRBJ2-2, with TRBD2 identical over 10 bases. This CDR3 has 16 amino acids. After removal of 0 bases from V and 7 bases from J, the junction contained 8 bases not matched to a gene. Germline V gives CDR1 DFQATT, CDR2 SNEGSKA (reference sequence). The CDR3 nucleotides read TGCAGTGCTAGAGACCTAACTAGCGGGAACTTCGGGGAGCTGTTTTTT. Translation gives CSARDLTSGNFGELFF.

This rearrangement joins TRBV20-1 to TRBJ1-2, with 9 bases aligning to TRBD1. Trimming at V came to 6 bases and at J to 5 bases, leaving 7 bases not matched to a gene. CDR3 length: 13 amino acids. Germline V gene lookup returns CDR1 DFQATT and CDR2 SNEGSKA (reference sequence). The CDR3 nucleotides are TGCAGTGCGCCAGGACAGGGGACTTATGGCTACACCTTC. Amino acid sequence: CSAPGQGTYGYTF.